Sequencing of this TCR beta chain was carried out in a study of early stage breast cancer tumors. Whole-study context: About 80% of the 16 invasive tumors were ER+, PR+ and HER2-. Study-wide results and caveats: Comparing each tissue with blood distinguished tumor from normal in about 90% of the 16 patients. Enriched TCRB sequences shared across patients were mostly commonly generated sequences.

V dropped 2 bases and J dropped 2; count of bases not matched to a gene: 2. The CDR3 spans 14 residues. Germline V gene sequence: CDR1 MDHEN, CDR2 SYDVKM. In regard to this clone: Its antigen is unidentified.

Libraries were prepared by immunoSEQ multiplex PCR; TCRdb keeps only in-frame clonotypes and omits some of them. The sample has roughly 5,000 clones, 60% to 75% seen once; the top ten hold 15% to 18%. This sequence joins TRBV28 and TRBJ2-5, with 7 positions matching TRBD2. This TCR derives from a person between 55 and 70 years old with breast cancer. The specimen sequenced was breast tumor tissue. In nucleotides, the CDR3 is TGTGCCAGCAGTTTAGGGGGGGTACAAGAGACCCAGTACTTC. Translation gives CASSLGGVQETQYF. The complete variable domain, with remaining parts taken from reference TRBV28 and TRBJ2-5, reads DVKVTQSSRYLVKRTGEKVFLECVQDMDHENMFWYRQDPGLGLRLIYFSYDVKMKEKGDIPEGYSVSREKKERFSLILESASTNQTSMYLCASSLGGVQETQYFGPGTRLLVL.